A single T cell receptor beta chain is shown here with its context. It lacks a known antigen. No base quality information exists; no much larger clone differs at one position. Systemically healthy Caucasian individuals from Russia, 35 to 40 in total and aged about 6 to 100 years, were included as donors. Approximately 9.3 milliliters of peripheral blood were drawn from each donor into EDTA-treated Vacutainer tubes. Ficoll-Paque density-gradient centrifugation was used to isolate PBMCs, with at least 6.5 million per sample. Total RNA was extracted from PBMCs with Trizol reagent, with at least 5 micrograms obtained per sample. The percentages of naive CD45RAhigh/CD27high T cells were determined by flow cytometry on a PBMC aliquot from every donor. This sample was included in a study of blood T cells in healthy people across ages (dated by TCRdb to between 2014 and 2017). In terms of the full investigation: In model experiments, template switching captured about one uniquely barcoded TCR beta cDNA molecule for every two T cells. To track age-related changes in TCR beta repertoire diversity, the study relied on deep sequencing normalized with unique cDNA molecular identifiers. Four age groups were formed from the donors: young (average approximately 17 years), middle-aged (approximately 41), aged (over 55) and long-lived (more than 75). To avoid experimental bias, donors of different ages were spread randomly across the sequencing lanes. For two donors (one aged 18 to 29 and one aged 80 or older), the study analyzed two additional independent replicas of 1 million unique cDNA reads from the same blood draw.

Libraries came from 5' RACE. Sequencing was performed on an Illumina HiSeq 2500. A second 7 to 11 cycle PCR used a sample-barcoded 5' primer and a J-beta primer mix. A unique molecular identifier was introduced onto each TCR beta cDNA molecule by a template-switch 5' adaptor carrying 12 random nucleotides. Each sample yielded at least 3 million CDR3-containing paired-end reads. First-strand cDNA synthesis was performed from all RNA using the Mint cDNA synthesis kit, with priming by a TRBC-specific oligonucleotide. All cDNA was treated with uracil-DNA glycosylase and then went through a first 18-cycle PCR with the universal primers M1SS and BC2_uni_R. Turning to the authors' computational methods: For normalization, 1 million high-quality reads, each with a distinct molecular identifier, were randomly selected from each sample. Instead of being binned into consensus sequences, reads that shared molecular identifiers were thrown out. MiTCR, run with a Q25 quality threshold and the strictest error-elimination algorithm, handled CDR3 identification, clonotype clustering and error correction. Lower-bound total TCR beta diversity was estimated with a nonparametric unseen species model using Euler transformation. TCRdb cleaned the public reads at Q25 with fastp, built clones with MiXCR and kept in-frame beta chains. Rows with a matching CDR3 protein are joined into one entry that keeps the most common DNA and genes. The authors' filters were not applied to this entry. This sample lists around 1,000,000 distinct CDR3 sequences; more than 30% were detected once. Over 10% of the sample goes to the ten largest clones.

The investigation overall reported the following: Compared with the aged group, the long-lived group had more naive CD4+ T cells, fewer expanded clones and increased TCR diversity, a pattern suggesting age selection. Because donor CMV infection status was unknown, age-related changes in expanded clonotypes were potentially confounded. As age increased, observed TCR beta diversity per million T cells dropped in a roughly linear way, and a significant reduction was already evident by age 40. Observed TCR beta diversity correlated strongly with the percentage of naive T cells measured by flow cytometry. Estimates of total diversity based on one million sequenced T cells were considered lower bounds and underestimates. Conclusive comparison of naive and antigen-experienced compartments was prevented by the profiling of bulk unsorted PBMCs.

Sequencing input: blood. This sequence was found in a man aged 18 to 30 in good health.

The sequenced DNA: TGTGCCAGCAGCTTGAGGAACAGTCCCCATGGCTACACCTTC. Translated, it reads CASSLRNSPHGYTF. Recombination joined TRBV5-6 with TRBJ1-2, with the D gene not clear enough to name. The germline V gene sets CDR1 to SGHDT and CDR2 to YYEEEE. From the cysteine through the phenylalanine, the CDR3 covers 14 amino acids. This entry keeps only the CDR3 DNA: 42 bases, framed from base 1. At the junction V is shortened by 1 base and J by 6 bases, with 13 bases in between. Full variable domain (CDR3 extended with the reference TRBV5-6 and TRBJ1-2 proteins): DAGVTQSPTHLIKTRGQQVTLRCSPKSGHDTVSWYQQALGQGPQFIFQYYEEEERQRGNFPDRFSGHQFPNYSSELNVNALLLGDSALYLCASSLRNSPHGYTFGSGTRLTVV.